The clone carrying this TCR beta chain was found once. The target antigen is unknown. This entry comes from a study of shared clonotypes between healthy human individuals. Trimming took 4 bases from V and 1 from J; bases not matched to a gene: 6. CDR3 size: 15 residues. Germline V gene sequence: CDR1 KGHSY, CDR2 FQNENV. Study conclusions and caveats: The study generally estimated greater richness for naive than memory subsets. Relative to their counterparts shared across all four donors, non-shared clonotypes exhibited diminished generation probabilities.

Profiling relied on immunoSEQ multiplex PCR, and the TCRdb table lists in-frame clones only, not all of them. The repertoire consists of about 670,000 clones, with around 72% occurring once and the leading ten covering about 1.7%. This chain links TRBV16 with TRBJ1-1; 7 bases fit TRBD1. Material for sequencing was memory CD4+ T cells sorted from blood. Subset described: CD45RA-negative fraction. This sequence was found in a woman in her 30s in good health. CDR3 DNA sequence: TGTGCCAGCAGCCGAATGGGACAGCAGAACACTGAAGCTTTCTTT. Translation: CASSRMGQQNTEAFF.